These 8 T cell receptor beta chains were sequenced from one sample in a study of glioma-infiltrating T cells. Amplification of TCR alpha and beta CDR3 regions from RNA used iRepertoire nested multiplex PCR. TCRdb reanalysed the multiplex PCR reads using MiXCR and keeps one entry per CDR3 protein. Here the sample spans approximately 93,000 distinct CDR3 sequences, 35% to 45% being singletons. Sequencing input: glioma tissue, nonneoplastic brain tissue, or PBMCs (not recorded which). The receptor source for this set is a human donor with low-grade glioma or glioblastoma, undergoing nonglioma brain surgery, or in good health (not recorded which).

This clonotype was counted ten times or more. Written as DNA, the CDR3 is TGTGCCAGCAGTACAGGGGGCAGCTACGAGCAGTACTTC. It encodes CASSTGGSYEQYF. The chain employs TRBV12-3 or TRBV12-4 and TRBJ2-7; 9 bases match TRBD1. This CDR3 has 13 amino acids. The J segment lost 3 bases and the V segment lost 5 bases, leaving 2 bases of the junction unmatched.

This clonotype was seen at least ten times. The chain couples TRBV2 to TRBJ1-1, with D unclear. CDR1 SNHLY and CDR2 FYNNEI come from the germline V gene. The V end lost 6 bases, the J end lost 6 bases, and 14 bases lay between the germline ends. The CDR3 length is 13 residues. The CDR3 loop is CASRPQFSAEAFF. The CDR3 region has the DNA TGTGCCAGCAGACCTCAATTCAGTGCTGAAGCTTTCTTT.

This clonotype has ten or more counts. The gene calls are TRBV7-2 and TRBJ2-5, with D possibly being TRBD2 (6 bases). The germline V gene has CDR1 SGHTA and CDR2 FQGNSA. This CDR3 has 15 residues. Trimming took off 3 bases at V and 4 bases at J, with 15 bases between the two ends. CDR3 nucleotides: TGTGCCAGCAGCTTGCGGGCCGTCGGGGGAGAGACCCAGTACTTC. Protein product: CASSLRAVGGETQYF.

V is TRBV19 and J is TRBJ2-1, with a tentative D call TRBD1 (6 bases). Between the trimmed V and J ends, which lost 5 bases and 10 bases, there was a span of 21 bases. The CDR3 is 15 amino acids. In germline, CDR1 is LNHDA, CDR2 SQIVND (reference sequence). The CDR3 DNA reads TGTGCCAGTAGTGCCGGGACAACTAAAATCTGCGAGCAGTTCTTC. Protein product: CASSAGTTKICEQFF.

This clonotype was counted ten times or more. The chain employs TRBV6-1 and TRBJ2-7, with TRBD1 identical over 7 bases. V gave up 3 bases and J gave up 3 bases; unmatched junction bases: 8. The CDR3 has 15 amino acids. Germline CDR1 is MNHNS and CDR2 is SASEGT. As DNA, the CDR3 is TGTGCCAGCAGTGACTTCGGGACAGATAGCTACGAGCAGTACTTC. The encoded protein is CASSDFGTDSYEQYF.

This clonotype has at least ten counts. The CDR3 spells CASSIRGWNEQFF. DNA of the CDR3: TGTGCCAGTAGTATTAGAGGGTGGAATGAGCAGTTCTTC. The rearrangement links TRBV19 to TRBJ2-1; TRBD2 might be the D (5 bases). This CDR3 spans 13 amino acids. Germline values: CDR1 LNHDA, CDR2 SQIVND (reference sequence). With 3 bases removed from V and 7 bases from J, the gap between germline ends came to 10 bases.

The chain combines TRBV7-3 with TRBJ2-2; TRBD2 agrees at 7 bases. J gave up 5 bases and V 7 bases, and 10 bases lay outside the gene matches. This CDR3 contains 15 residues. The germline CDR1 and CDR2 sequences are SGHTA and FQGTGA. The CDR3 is CASNGTNSETGELFF. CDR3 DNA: TGTGCCAGCAATGGGACTAACAGCGAAACCGGGGAGCTGTTTTTT.

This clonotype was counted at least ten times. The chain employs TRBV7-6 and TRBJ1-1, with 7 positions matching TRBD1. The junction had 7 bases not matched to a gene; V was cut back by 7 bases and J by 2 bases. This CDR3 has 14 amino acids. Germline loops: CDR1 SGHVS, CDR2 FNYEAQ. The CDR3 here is CASTPGTVNTEAFF. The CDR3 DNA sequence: TGTGCCAGCACCCCAGGGACAGTAAACACTGAAGCTTTCTTT.